The next 15 T cell receptor beta chains were all read from a single sample in a study of T cell responses to AZD1222 COVID-19 vaccine. The data were produced by immunoSEQ multiplex PCR, yet TCRdb's version contains in-frame clones alone and is incomplete. Among over 110,000 clones, roughly 92% were seen once, and the ten largest hold 9.3%. Sequenced material: peripheral blood, taken 28 days after the second AZD1222 dose. Every receptor here comes from an adult who received the AZD1222 COVID-19 vaccine.

Written as DNA, the CDR3 is TGTGCCAGCAGCTCTGGACAGGGGGCAGGCTATGGCTACACCTTC. It is translated as CASSSGQGAGYGYTF. The chain links TRBV9 to TRBJ1-2; TRBD1 aligns across 11 bases. V shed 4 bases, J shed 4 bases, and the junction held 6 bases outside the gene matches. This CDR3 contains 15 residues. Germline V gene sequence: CDR1 SGDLS, CDR2 YYNGEE.

The chain is built from TRBV6-1 and TRBJ1-5; D is uncertain. This CDR3 comprises 13 residues. Germline V lookup: CDR1 MNHNS, CDR2 SASEGT. V lost 3 bases and J 3 bases, leaving 6 bases between the germline ends. The CDR3 nucleotides are TGTGCCAGCAGTGAGACCTTCAATCAGCCCCAGCATTTT. This translates into CASSETFNQPQHF.

The chain joins TRBV7-9 to TRBJ1-2; TRBD1 matches 9 bases. The CDR3 runs to 17 residues. Unmatched junction bases numbered 11, after V lost 1 base and J lost 5 bases. The V gene's germline CDR1 is SEHNR and CDR2 FQNEAQ (reference sequence). The CDR3 loop is CASSLGRLVDRGYGYTF. CDR3 nucleotides: TGTGCCAGCAGCTTAGGCCGCCTGGTGGACAGGGGTTATGGCTACACCTTC.

The gene calls are TRBV7-9 and TRBJ1-1; 7 bases are shared with TRBD1. The CDR3 runs to 15 residues. Germline assignment: CDR1 SEHNR and CDR2 FQNEAQ (reference sequence). With 3 bases clipped from V and 4 bases from J, the junction kept 8 bases outside the gene matches. The CDR3 region has the DNA TGTGCCAGCAGCTTTTTCAGGGGGGAGGCCACTGAAGCTTTCTTT. Translation gives CASSFFRGEATEAFF. Variable domain in full (rest from reference TRBV7-9 and TRBJ1-1): DTGVSQNPRHKITKRGQNVTFRCDPISEHNRLYWYRQTLGQGPEFLTYFQNEAQLEKSRLLSDRFSAERPKGSFSTLEIQRTEQGDSAMYLCASSFFRGEATEAFFGQGTRLTVV.

The chain carries TRBV28 and TRBJ2-5; no firm D call. The ends were cut back, 10 bases at V and 1 base at J, with 16 bases in the middle. This CDR3 has 14 residues. CDR1 MDHEN and CDR2 SYDVKM come from the germline V gene. The CDR3 region has the DNA TGTGCCACCATCTTGAAAGGGTTCCAAGAGACCCAGTACTTC. It is translated as CATILKGFQETQYF. Combining the CDR3 with reference TRBV28 and TRBJ2-5 gives the whole variable domain DVKVTQSSRYLVKRTGEKVFLECVQDMDHENMFWYRQDPGLGLRLIYFSYDVKMKEKGDIPEGYSVSREKKERFSLILESASTNQTSMYLCATILKGFQETQYFGPGTRLLVL.

This clone occurred once. CDR3 sequence reads: CASSIESGGKGKLFF. CDR3 DNA: TGTGCCAGTAGTATAGAATCGGGGGGCAAGGGAAAACTGTTTTTT. The genes are TRBV19 and TRBJ1-4, with D possibly TRBD1 on 6 matching bases. V lost 0 bases, J lost 10 bases, and 15 bases lay in between. CDR3 length: 15 residues. The germline V gene has CDR1 LNHDA and CDR2 SQIVND (reference sequence).

This clone qualifies as medium-sized. J is TRBJ2-1 and V is TRBV6-4, with D tentatively TRBD2 (5 bases). This CDR3 has 13 residues. Germline-derived CDR1 and CDR2 are MRHNA and SNTAGT. Trimming removed 6 bases from V and 6 bases from J, with 12 bases in between. CDR3 bases: TGTGCCAGCAGCCCGGGCGCGGGCAATGAGCAGTTCTTC. Its protein is CASSPGAGNEQFF.

The rearrangement links TRBV30 to TRBJ1-1; weak D call: TRBD1 (5 bases). The V end was cut by 4 bases, the J end by 5 bases, with 20 bases between. The CDR3 sequence is 15 residues long. Germline V gene data show CDR1 as GTSNPN and CDR2 as SVGIG (reference sequence). For the CDR3, the DNA is TGTGCCTGGAAACTATGGGGCATCGGAGGGACTGAAGCTTTCTTT. Translating gives CAWKLWGIGGTEAFF. The variable domain in full, with the rest retrieved from reference TRBV30 and TRBJ1-1, is SQTIHQWPATLVQPVGSPLSLECTVEGTSNPNLYWYRQAAGRGLQLLFYSVGIGQISSEVPQNLSASRPQDRQFILSSKKLLLSDSGFYLCAWKLWGIGGTEAFFGQGTRLTVV.

This clone showed up just once. The V and J genes are TRBV5-4 and TRBJ1-2; tentative D call: TRBD1 (5 bases). CDR3 size: 17 residues. Germline CDR1 and CDR2: SGHNT and YYREEE (reference sequence). V dropped 4 bases and J dropped 2 bases, with 21 bases sitting between them. The CDR3 here is CASSGPGGVGRNYGYTF. In nucleotides, the CDR3 is TGTGCCAGCAGCGGGCCGGGGGGGGTAGGGAGAAACTATGGCTACACCTTC. Full variable domain (remainder filled in from reference TRBV5-4 and TRBJ1-2): ETGVTQSPTHLIKTRGQQVTLRCSSQSGHNTVSWYQQALGQGPQFIFQYYREEENGRGNFPPRFSGLQFPNYSSELNVNALELDDSALYLCASSGPGGVGRNYGYTFGSGTRLTVV.

The J gene is TRBJ1-5, the V gene TRBV6-5; the D is unclear. The CDR3 has 15 residues. Germline CDR1 reads MNHEY; CDR2 reads SVGAGI. The V and J ends lost 6 bases and 7 bases respectively, with 19 bases between them. The CDR3 reads CASSRSPRGDQPQHF. CDR3 sequence (DNA): TGTGCCAGCAGCCGTAGCCCCCGGGGTGACCAGCCCCAGCATTTT.

This rearrangement joins TRBV7-9 to TRBJ2-7; a weak D match, TRBD2 (6 bases). Germline V gives CDR1 SEHNR, CDR2 FQNEAQ (reference sequence). The ends were cut back, 5 bases at V and 1 base at J, with 9 bases in the middle. The CDR3 runs 13 residues. The CDR3 DNA reads TGTGCCAGCAGCCGCGGGGTTTCCTACGAGCAGTACTTC. It encodes CASSRGVSYEQYF.

The J gene is TRBJ2-2, the V gene TRBV6-5; no definite D call. Looked up from germline, CDR1 is MNHEY and CDR2 is SVGAGI. The CDR3 runs to 16 residues. V shed 2 bases and J shed 7 bases, with 17 bases lying between them. CDR3 sequence: CASSYQALVGHGELFF. CDR3 coding DNA: TGTGCCAGCAGTTACCAGGCCTTAGTGGGTCACGGGGAGCTGTTTTTT.

There are a few counts of this clone. The chain is built from TRBV5-1 and TRBJ2-3; D gene ambiguous. The V and J ends lost 4 bases and 1 base respectively, with 4 bases between them. This CDR3 comprises 12 residues. Germline V lookup: CDR1 SGHRS, CDR2 YFSETQ. CDR3: CASSHGTDTQYF. CDR3 nucleotide sequence: TGCGCCAGCAGCCACGGCACAGATACGCAGTATTTT.

The gene calls are TRBV7-2 and TRBJ2-1; the D gene is possibly TRBD1 (5 bases). V lost 7 bases and J 0 bases, leaving 13 bases between the germline ends. CDR3 length: 15 residues. Germline values: CDR1 SGHTA, CDR2 FQGNSA. The chain's CDR3 is CASTYQGSSYNEQFF. Written as DNA, the CDR3 is TGTGCCAGCACTTACCAGGGCAGCTCCTACAATGAGCAGTTCTTC.

The J gene is TRBJ2-4, the V gene TRBV21-1. TRBV21-1 is a pseudogene. The CDR3 has 10 residues. The CDR3 DNA is TGTGCCCCCCTACGACAAAGGGAGTACTTC. Its translation is CAPLRQREYF.